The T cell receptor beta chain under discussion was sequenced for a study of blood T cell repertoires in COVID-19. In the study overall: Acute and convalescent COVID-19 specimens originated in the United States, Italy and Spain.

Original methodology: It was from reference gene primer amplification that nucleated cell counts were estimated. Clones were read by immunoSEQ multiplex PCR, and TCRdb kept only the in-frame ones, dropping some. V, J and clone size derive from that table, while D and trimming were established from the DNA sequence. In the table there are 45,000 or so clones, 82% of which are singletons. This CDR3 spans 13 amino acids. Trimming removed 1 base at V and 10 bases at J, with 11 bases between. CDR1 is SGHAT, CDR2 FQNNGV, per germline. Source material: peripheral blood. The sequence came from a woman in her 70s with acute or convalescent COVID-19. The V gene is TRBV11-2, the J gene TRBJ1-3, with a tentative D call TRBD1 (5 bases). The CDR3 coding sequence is TGTGCCAGCAGCTTAGTGGGGGGTCTGACCATATATTTT. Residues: CASSLVGGLTIYF.